This entry describes one T cell receptor (beta chain). Its matching antigen is unknown. The whole isolated RNA underwent reverse transcription, so sequencing captured expressed TCRB transcripts. Data came from immunoSEQ multiplex PCR; TCRdb stores just in-frame clones and leaves some out. The sample lists 150,000 to 180,000 clones, approximately 10% occurring once. The data were obtained in a study of beta chain features in type 1 diabetes. Notes on the study in general: Researchers report that Type 1 diabetes patients had moderately but significantly shorter TCRB CDR3s across all four CD4+ subsets.

Trimming took 1 base from V and 6 from J; bases not matched to a gene: 8. Germline values: CDR1 LNHNV, CDR2 YYDKDF (reference sequence). There are 16 residues in the CDR3. The sequenced sample consisted of central memory CD4+ T cells from blood. This chain links TRBV15 with TRBJ1-5; 8 bases map to TRBD1. This TCR came from a man aged 30-40 years with type 1 diabetes. The DNA of the CDR3 is TGTGCCACCAGCAGAGTTGCAGGGGGCGTGGGTCAGCCCCAGCATTTT. Its protein product is CATSRVAGGVGQPQHF.